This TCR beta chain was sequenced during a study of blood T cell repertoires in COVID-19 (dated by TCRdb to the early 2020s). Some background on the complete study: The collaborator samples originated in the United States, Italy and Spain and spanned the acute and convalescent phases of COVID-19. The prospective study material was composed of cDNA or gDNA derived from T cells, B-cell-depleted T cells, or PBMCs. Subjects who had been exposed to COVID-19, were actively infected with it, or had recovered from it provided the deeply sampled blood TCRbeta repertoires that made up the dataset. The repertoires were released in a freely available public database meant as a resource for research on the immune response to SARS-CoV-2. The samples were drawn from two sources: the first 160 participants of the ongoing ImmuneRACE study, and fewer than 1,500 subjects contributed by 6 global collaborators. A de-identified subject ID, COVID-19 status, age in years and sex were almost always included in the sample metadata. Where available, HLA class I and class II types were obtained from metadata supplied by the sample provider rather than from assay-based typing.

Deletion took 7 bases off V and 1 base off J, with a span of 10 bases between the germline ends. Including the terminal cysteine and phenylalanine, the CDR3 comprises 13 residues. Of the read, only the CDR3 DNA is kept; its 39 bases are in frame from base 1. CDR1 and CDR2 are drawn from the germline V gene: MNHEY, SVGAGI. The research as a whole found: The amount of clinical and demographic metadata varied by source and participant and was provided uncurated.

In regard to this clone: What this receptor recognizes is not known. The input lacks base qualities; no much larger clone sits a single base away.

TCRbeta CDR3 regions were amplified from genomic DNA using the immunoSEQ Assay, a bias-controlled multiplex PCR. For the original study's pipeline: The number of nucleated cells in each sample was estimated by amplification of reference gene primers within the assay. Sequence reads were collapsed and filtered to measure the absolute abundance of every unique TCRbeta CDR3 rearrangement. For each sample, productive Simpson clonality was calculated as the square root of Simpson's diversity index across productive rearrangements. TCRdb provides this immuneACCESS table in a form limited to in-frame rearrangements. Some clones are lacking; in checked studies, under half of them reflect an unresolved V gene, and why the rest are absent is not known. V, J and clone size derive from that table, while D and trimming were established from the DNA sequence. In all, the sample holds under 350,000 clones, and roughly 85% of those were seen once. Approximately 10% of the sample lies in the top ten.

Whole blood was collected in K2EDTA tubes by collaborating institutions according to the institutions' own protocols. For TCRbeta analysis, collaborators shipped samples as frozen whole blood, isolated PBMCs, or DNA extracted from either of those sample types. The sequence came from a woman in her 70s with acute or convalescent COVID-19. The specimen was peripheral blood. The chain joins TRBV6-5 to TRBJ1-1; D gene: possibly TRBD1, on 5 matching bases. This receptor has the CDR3 CASMIQGNTEAFF. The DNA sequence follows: TGTGCCAGCATGATTCAGGGGAACACTGAAGCTTTCTTT.